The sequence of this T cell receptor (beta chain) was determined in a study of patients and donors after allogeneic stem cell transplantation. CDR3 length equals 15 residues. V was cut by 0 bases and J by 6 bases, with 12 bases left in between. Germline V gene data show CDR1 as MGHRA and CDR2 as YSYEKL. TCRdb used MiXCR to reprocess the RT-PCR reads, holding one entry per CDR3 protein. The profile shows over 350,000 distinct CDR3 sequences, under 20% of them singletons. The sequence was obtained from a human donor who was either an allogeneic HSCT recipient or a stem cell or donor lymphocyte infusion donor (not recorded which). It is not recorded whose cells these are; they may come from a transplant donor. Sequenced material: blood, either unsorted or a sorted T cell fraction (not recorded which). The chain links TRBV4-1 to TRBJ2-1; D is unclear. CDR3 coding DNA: TGCGCCAGCAGCCAAGATAACCCCCTATCCAATGAGCAGTTCTTC. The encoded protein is CASSQDNPLSNEQFF.